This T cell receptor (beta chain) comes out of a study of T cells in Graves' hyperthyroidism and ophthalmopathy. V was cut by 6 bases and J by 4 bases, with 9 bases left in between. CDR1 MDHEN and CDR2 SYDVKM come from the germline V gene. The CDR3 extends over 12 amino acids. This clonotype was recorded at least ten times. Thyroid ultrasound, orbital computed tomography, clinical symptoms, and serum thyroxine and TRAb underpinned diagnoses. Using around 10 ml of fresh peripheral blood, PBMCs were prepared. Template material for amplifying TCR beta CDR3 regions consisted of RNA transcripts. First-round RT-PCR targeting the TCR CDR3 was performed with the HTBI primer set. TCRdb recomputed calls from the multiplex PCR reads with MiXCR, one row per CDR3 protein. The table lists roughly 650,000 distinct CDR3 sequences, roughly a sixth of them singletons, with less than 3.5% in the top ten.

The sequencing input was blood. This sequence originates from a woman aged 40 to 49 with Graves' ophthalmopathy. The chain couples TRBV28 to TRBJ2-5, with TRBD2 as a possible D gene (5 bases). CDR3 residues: CASSASLETQYF. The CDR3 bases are TGTGCCAGCAGCGCTAGCTTAGAGACCCAGTACTTC. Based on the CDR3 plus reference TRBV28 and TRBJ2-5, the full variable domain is DVKVTQSSRYLVKRTGEKVFLECVQDMDHENMFWYRQDPGLGLRLIYFSYDVKMKEKGDIPEGYSVSREKKERFSLILESASTNQTSMYLCASSASLETQYFGPGTRLLVL.